The entry below describes one T cell receptor beta chain. Its antigen is as yet unknown. The protocol was immunoSEQ multiplex PCR, while the TCRdb copy is restricted to in-frame clones and leaves out a portion. The data contain approximately 81,000 clones, 80% to 90% of them singletons. Germline CDR1 reads MNHNY; CDR2 reads SVGAGI (reference sequence). V was cut by 4 bases and J by 7 bases, with 19 bases left in between. CDR3 size: 16 residues. This specimen belongs to a study of graft-versus-host responses after intestinal transplantation. Study-wide points: Circulating GvH clone levels at their peak were associated with HvG declines (early post-transplant).

This chain joins TRBV6-6 and TRBJ1-4; the D gene is possibly TRBD1 (6 bases). The clonotype was recovered from a human donor who was the organ donor for an intestinal transplant. This material consisted of unstimulated CD8+ T cells sorted from spleen or lymph node cells, taken before transplant. In DNA form, the CDR3 reads TGTGCCAGCAGTTCTAGCGGGGGCCTGAGAAGTGAAAAACTGTTTTTT. Its translation: CASSSSGGLRSEKLFF.